This T cell receptor (beta chain) was sequenced in a study of blood T cell repertoires in COVID-19. Whole-study context: The study drew acute and convalescent COVID-19 samples from the United States, Italy and Spain. T cells, B-cell-depleted T cells, or PBMCs supplied cDNA or gDNA.

The V and J ends lost 3 bases and 3 bases respectively, with 12 bases between them. Looked up from germline, CDR1 is LNHNV and CDR2 is YYDKDF (reference sequence). The CDR3 consists of 14 residues. Methods used by the authors: By means of reference gene primer amplification, nucleated cell counts were estimated. The assay was immunoSEQ multiplex PCR, and TCRdb's table has in-frame clones only and misses some. V, J and clone size derive from that table, while D and trimming were established from the DNA sequence. The profile shows over 200,000 clones, less than 90% of them singletons. The receptor's source is a man aged 35 to 55 with active or convalescent COVID-19. The V call is TRBV15, the J call TRBJ2-7; a weak D match, TRBD2 (5 bases). The sequencing input was peripheral blood. The CDR3 loop is CATSSERGSYEQYF. The CDR3 DNA sequence: TGTGCCACCAGCAGCGAAAGAGGGAGCTACGAGCAGTACTTC.